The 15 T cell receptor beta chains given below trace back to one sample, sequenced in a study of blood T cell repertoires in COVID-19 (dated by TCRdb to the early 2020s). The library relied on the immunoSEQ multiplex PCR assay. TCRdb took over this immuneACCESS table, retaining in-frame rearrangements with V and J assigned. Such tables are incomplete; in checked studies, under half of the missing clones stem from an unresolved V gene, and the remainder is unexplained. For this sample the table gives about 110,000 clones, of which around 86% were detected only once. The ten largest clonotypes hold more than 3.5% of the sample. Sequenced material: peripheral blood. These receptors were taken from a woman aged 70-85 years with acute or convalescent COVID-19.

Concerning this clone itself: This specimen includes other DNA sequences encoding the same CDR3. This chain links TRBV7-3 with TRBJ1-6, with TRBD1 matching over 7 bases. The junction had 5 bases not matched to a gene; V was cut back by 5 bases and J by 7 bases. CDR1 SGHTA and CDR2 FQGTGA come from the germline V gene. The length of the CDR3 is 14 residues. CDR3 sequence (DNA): TGTGCCAGCAGCCTTGGGACAGCAAATTCACCCCTCCACTTT. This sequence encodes CASSLGTANSPLHF. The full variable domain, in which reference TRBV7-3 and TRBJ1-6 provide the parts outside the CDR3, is GAGVSQTPSNKVTEKGKYVELRCDPISGHTALYWYRQSLGQGPEFLIYFQGTGAADDSGLPNDRFFAVRPEGSVSTLKIQRTERGDSAVYLCASSLGTANSPLHFGNGTRLTVT.

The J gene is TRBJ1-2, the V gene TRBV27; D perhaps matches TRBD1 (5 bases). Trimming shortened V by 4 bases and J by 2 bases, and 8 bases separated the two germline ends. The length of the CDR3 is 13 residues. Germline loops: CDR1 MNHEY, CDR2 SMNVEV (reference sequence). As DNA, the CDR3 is TGTGCCAGCAGTTGGGGGGGAAACTATGGCTACACCTTC. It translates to CASSWGGNYGYTF.

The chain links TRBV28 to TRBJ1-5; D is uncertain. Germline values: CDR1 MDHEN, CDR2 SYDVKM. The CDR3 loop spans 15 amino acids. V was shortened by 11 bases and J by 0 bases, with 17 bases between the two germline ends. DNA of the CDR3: TGTGCCGGGAGGGCGGCAGGATATAGCAATCAGCCCCAGCATTTT. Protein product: CAGRAAGYSNQPQHF. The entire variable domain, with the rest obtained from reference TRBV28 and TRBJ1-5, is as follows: DVKVTQSSRYLVKRTGEKVFLECVQDMDHENMFWYRQDPGLGLRLIYFSYDVKMKEKGDIPEGYSVSREKKERFSLILESASTNQTSMYLCAGRAAGYSNQPQHFGDGTRLSIL.

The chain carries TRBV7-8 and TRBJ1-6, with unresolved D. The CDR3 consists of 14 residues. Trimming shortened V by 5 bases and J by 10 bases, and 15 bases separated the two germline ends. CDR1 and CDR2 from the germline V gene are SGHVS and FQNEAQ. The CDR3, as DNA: TGTGCCAGCAGCATCGGGGAATGGGGATCACCCCTCCACTTT. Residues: CASSIGEWGSPLHF.

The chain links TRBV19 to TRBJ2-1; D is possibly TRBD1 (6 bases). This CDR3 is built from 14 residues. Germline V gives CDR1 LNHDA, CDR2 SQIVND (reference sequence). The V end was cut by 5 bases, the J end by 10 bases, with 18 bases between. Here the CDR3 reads CASSRQGPRVEQFF. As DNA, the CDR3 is TGTGCCAGTAGTCGCCAGGGGCCTAGGGTGGAGCAGTTCTTC.

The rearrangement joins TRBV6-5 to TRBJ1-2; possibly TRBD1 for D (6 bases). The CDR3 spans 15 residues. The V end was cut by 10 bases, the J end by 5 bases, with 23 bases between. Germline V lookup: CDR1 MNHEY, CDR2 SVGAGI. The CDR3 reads CATRTAQGKAYGYTF. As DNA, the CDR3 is TGTGCCACCCGGACGGCCCAGGGGAAAGCGTATGGCTACACCTTC.

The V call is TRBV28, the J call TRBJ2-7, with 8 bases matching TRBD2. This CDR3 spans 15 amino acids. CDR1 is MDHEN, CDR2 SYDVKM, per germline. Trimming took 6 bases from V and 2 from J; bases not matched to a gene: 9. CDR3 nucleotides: TGTGCCAGCAGCCCCGGGGGGGCAGAAACCTACGAGCAGTACGTC. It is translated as CASSPGGAETYEQYV.

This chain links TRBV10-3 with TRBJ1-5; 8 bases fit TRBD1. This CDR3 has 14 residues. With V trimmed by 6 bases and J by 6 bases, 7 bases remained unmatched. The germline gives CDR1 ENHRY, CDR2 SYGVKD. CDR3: CAISEQGAGQPQHF. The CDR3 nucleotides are TGTGCCATCAGCGAGCAGGGGGCAGGTCAGCCCCAGCATTTT.

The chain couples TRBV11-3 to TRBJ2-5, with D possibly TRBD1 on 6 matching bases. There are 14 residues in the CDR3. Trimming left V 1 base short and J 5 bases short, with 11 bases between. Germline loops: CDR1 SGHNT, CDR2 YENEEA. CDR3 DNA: TGTGCCAGCAGCTTAGGGGGGACAAGTGAGACCCAGTACTTC. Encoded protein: CASSLGGTSETQYF.

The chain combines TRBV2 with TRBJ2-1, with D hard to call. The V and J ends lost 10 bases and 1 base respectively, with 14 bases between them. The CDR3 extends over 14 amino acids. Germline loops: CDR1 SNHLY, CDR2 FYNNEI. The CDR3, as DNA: TGTGCCACCTTGTTGGTCGGGTCCTACAATGAGCAGTTCTTC. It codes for CATLLVGSYNEQFF. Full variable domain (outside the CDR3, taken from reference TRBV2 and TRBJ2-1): EPEVTQTPSHQVTQMGQEVILRCVPISNHLYFYWYRQILGQKVEFLVSFYNNEISEKSEIFDDQFSVERPDGSNFTLKIRSTKLEDSAMYFCATLLVGSYNEQFFGPGTRLTVL.

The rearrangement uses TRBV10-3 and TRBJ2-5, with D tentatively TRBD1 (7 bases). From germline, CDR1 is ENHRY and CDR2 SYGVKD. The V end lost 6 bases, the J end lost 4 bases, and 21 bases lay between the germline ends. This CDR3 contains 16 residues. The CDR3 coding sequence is TGTGCCATCAGCGATTCCGGGACAGTGGGGGGAGAGACCCAGTACTTC. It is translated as CAISDSGTVGGETQYF.

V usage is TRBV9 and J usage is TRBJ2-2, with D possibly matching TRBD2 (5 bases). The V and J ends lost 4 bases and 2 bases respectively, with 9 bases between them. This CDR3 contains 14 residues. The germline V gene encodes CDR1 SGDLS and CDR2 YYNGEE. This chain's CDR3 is CASSFRTNTGELFF. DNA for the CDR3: TGTGCCAGCAGCTTCCGGACTAACACCGGGGAGCTGTTTTTT.

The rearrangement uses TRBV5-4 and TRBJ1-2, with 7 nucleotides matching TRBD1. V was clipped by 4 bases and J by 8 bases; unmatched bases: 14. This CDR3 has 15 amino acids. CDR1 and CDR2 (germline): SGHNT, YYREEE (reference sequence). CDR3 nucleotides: TGTGCCAGCAGCCGAGGACAGGTCTCAATAGTCGGCTACACCTTC. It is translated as CASSRGQVSIVGYTF.

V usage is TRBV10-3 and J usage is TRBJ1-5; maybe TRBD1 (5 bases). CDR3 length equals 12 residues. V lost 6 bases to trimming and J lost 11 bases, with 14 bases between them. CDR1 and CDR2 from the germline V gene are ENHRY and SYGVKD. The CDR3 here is CAISDNGQAQHF. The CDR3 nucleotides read TGTGCCATCAGCGATAACGGACAAGCCCAGCATTTT.

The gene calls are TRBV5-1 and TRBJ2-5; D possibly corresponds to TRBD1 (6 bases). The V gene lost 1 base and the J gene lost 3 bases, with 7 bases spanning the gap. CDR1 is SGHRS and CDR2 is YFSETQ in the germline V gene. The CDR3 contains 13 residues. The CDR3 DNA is TGCGCCAGCAGCTTGACAGGGAAAGAGACCCAGTACTTC. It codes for CASSLTGKETQYF.